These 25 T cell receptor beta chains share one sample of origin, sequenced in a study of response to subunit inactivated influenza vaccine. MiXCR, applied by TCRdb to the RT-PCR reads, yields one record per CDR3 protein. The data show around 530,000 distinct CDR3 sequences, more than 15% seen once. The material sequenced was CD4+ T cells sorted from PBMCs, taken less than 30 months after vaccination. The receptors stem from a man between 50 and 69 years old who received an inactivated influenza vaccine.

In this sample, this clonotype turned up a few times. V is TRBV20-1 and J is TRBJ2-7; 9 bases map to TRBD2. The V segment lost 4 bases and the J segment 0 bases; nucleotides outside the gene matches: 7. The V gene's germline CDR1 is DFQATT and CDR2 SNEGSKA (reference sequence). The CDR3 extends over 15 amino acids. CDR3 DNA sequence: TGCAGTGCTATTCCCGGGACTAGCAACTCCTACGAGCAGTACTTC. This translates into CSAIPGTSNSYEQYF.

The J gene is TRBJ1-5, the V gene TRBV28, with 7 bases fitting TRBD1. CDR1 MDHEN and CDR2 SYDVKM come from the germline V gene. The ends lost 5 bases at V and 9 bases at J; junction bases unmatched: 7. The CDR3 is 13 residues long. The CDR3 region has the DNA TGTGCCAGCAGTGTTGGACAGGCCCCGCCCCAGCATTTT. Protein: CASSVGQAPPQHF.

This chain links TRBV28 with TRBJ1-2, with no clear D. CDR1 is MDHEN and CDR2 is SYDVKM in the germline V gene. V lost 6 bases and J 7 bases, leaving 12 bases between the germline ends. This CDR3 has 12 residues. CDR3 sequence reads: CASSSATGGYTF. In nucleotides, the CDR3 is TGTGCCAGCAGCTCCGCCACCGGTGGCTACACCTTC.

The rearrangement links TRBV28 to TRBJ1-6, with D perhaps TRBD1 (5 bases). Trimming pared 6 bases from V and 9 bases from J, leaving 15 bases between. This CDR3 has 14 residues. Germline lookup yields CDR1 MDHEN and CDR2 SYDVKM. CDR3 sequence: CASRLGQWVSPLHF. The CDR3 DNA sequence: TGTGCCAGCAGGCTGGGGCAGTGGGTTTCACCCCTCCACTTT.

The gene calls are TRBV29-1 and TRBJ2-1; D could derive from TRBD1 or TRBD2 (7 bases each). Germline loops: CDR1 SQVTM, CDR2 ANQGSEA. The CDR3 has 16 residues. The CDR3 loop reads CSFGGETGRAYDEQFF. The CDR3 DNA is TGCAGTTTTGGGGGGGAGACAGGGCGGGCATACGATGAGCAGTTCTTC.

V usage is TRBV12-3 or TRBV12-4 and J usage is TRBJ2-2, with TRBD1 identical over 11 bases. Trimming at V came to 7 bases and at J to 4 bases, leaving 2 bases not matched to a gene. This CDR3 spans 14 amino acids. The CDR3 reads CASMDRGLTGELFF. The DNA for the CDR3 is TGTGCCAGCATGGACAGGGGGCTCACCGGGGAGCTGTTTTTT.

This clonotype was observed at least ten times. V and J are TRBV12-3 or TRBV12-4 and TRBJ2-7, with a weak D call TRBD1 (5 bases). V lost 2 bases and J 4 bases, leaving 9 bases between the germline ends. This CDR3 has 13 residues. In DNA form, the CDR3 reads TGTGCCAGCAGTTTAAGTAGGGGATACGAGCAGTACTTC. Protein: CASSLSRGYEQYF.

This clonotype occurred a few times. For the CDR3, the DNA is TGTGCCAGCAGCGTAACCCAGGGACCAGAAGAGACCCAGTACTTC. It specifies CASSVTQGPEETQYF. The gene calls are TRBV9 and TRBJ2-5; D may be TRBD1 or TRBD2 (5 bases each). The V end was cut by 1 base, the J end by 3 bases, with 13 bases between. CDR3 length: 15 amino acids. From germline, CDR1 is SGDLS and CDR2 YYNGEE.

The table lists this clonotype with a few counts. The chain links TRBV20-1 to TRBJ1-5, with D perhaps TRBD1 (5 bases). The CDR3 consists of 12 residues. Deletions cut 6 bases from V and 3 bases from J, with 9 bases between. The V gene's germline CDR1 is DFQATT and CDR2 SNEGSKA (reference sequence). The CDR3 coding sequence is TGCAGTGCAGACAGTTTCAATCAGCCCCAGCATTTT. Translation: CSADSFNQPQHF.

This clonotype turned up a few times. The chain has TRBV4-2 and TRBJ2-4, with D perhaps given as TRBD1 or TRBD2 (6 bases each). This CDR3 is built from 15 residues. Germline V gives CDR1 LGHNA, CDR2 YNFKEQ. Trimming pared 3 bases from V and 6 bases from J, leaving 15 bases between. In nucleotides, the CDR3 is TGTGCCAGCAGCCATTCCGGGGGCAGCTCAAACATTCAGTACTTC. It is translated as CASSHSGGSSNIQYF.

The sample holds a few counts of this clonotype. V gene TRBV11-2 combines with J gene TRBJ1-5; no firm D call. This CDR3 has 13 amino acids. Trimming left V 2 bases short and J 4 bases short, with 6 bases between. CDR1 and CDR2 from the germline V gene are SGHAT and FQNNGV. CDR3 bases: TGTGCCAGCAGCTTATATGAAAATCAGCCCCAGCATTTT. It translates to CASSLYENQPQHF. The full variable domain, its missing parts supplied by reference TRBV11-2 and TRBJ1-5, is EAGVAQSPRYKIIEKRQSVAFWCNPISGHATLYWYQQILGQGPKLLIQFQNNGVVDDSQLPKDRFSAERLKGVDSTLKIQPAKLEDSAVYLCASSLYENQPQHFGDGTRLSIL.

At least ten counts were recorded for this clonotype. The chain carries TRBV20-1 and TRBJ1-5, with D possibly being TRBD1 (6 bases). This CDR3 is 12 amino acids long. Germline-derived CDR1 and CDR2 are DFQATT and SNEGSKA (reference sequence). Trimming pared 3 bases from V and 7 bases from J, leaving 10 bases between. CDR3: CSASRGVQPQHF. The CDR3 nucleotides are TGCAGTGCTAGTAGGGGGGTCCAGCCCCAGCATTTT.

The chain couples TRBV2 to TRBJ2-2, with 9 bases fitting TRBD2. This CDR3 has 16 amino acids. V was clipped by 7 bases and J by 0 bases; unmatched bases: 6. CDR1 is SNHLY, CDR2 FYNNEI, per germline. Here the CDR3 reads CASKASGNANTGELFF. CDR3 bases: TGTGCCAGCAAGGCTAGCGGGAACGCGAACACCGGGGAGCTGTTTTTT.

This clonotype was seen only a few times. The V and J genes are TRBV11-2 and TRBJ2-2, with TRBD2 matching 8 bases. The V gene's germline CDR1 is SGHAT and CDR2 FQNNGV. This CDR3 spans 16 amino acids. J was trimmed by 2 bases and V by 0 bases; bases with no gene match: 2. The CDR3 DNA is TGTGCCAGCAGCTTAGAGCGGGGGGCAAACACCGGGGAGCTGTTTTTT. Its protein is CASSLERGANTGELFF.

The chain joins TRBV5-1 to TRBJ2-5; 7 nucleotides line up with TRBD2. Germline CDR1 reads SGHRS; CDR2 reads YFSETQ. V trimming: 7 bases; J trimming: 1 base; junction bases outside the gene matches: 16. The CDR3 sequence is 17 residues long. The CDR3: CASSLGLRSGGQETQYF. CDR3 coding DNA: TGCGCCAGCTCTCTGGGACTCCGCTCGGGAGGCCAAGAGACCCAGTACTTC.

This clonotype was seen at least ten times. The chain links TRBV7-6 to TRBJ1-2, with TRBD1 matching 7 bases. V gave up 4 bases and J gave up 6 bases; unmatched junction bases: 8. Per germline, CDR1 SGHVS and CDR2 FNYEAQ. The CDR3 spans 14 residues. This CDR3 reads CASSSSAGGDGYTF. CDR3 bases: TGTGCCAGCAGCTCCTCGGCAGGGGGGGATGGCTACACCTTC.

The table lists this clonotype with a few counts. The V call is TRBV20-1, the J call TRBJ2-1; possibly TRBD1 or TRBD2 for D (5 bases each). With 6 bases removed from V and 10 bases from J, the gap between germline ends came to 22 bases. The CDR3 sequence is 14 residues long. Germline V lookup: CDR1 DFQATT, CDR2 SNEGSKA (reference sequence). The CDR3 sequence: CSAMRGSWKGEQFF. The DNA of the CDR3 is TGCAGTGCCATGAGGGGTAGCTGGAAAGGGGAGCAGTTCTTC.

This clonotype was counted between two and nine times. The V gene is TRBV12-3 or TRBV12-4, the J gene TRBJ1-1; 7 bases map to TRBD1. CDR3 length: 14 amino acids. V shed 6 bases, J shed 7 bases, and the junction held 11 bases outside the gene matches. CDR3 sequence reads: CASRDRSIGGEAFF. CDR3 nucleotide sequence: TGTGCCAGCAGGGACAGGTCAATCGGGGGTGAAGCTTTCTTT.

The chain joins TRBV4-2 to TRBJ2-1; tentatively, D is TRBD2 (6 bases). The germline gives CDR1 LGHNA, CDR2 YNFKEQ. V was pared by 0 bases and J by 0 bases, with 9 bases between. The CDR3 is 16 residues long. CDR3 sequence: CASSQDGGSSYNEQFF. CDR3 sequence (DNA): TGTGCCAGCAGCCAAGATGGGGGGAGCTCCTACAATGAGCAGTTCTTC.

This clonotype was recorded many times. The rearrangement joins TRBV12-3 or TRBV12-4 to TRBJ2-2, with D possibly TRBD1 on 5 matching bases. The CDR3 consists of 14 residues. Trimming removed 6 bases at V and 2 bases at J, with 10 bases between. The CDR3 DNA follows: TGTGCCAGCAGAAGACAGAGTAACACCGGGGAGCTGTTTTTT. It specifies CASRRQSNTGELFF.

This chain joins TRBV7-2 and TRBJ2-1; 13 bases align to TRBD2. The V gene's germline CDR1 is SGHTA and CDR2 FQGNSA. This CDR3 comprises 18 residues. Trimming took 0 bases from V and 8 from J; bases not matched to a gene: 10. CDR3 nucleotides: TGTGCCAGCAGCTTAGCCCTACTAGCGGGAGGGCTCGGGGATGAGCAGTTCTTC. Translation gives CASSLALLAGGLGDEQFF.

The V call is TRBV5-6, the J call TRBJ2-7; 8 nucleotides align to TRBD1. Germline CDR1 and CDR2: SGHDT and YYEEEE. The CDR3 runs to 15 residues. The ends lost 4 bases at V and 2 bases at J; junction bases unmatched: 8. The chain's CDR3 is CASSVAGGQTYEQYF. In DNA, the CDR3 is TGTGCCAGCAGCGTGGCAGGGGGCCAGACCTACGAGCAGTACTTC. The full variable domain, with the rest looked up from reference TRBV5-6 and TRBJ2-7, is DAGVTQSPTHLIKTRGQQVTLRCSPKSGHDTVSWYQQALGQGPQFIFQYYEEEERQRGNFPDRFSGHQFPNYSSELNVNALLLGDSALYLCASSVAGGQTYEQYFGPGTRLTVT.

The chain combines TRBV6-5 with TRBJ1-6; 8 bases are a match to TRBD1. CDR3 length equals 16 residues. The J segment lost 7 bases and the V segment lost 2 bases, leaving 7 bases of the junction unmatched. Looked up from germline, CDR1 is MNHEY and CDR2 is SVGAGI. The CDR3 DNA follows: TGTGCCAGCAGTTACACCCGACGACAGGGGAATTCACCCCTCCACTTT. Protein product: CASSYTRRQGNSPLHF.

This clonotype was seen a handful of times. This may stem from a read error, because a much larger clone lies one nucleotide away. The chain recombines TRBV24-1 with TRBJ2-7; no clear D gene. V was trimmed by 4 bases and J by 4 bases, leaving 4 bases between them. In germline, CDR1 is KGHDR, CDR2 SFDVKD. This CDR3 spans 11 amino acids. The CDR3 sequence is CATSEGYEQYF. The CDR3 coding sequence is TGTGCCACCAGTGAGGGTTACGAGCAGTACTTC.

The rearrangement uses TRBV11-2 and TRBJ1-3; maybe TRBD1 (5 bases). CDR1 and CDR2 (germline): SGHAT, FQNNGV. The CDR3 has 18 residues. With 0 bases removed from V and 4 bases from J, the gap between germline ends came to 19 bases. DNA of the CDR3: TGTGCCAGCAGCTTAGAGTACCCCGGGGCGGCGACCGGAAACACCATATATTTT. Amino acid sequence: CASSLEYPGAATGNTIYF.